This section outlines one TCR beta chain sequence together with its context. The data belong to a study of cytomegalovirus exposure and HLA in healthy donors. Germline V gives CDR1 MNHEY, CDR2 SMNVEV (reference sequence). V lost 7 bases to trimming and J lost 4 bases; unmatched junction nucleotides: 11. The CDR3 is made up of 15 amino acids. Only in-frame clones appear in the TCRdb table, and some are missing; sequencing was by immunoSEQ multiplex PCR. The sample contains under 100,000 clones, 85% to 95% of which appear only once. This clonotype was sampled from a woman younger than 30 in good health and CMV-seronegative. Sequenced: PBMCs. J is TRBJ2-5 and V is TRBV27; 8 nucleotides match TRBD2. CDR3 DNA: TGTGCCAGCATGGGTTCAGCGGGAGTTATAGAGACCCAGTACTTC. This sequence encodes CASMGSAGVIETQYF.